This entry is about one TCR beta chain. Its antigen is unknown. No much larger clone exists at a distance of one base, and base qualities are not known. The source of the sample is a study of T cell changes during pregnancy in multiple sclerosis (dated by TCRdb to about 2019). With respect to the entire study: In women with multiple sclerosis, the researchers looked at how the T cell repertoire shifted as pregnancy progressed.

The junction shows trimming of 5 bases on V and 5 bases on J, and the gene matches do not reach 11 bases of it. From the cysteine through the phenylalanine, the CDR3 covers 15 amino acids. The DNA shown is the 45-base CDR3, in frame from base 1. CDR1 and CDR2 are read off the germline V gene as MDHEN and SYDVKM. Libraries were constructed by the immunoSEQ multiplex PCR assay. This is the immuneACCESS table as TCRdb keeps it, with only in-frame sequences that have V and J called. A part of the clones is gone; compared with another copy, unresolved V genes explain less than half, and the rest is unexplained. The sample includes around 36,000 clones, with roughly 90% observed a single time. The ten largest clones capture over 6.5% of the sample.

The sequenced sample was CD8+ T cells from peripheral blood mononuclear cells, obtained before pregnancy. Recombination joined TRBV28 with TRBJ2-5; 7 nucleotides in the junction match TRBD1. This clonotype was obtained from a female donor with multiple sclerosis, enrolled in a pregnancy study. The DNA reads TGTGCCAGCAGTCCCCGGGACAGCGAGTCGGAGACCCAGTACTTC. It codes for CASSPRDSESETQYF.